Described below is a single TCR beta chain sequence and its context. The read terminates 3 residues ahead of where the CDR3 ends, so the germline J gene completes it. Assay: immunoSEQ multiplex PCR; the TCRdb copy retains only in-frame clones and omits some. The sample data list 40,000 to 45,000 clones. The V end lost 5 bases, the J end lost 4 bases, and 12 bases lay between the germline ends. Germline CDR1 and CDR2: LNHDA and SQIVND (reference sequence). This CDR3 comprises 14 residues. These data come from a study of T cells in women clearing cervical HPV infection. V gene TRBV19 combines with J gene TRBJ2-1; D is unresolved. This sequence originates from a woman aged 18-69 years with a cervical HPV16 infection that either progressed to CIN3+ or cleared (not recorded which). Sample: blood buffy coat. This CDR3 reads CASSSAVMYNEQFF. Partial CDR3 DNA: TGTGCCAGTAGTTCCGCGGTAATGTACAATGAG.